The clone carrying this TCR beta chain has just a few counts. The assay was immunoSEQ multiplex PCR, and TCRdb's table has in-frame clones only and misses some. The table lists about 76,000 clones, around 86% of them singletons. The CDR3 is 18 amino acids. V dropped 5 bases and J dropped 1 base, with 24 bases sitting between them. The germline gives CDR1 SGHTA, CDR2 FQGTGA. This entry is derived from a study of blood T cell repertoires in COVID-19. The specimen was peripheral blood. This rearrangement joins TRBV7-3 to TRBJ2-7; D unresolved. This TCR came from a woman older than 75 with active or convalescent COVID-19. DNA of the CDR3: TGTGCCAGCAGCCCTTCGCCTTATGGGCACCACGTATCCTACGAGCAGTACTTC. This translates into CASSPSPYGHHVSYEQYF.